The 6 T cell receptor beta chains listed next were all sequenced from one sample in a study of shared clonotypes between healthy human individuals. Repertoires were generated with immunoSEQ multiplex PCR, while TCRdb's copy carries only in-frame clones and drops some. The repertoire holds fewer than 3 million clones, with roughly 90% as singletons. Sample: naive CD4+ T cells from PBMCs. As to subset: CD45RA+ positively selected. Receptor source: a man younger than 30 in good health. Some clones in this sample may be carry-over from other donors' samples.

This sequence joins TRBV6-1 and TRBJ2-1, with D perhaps TRBD2 (6 bases). V dropped 8 bases and J dropped 3 bases, with 11 bases sitting between them. This CDR3 is 13 amino acids long. Germline V gives CDR1 MNHNS, CDR2 SASEGT. DNA of the CDR3: TGTGCCAGCTGGACGGGAGACTACAATGAGCAGTTCTTC. Protein: CASWTGDYNEQFF.

J is TRBJ1-4 and V is TRBV7-8, with D maybe TRBD1 (5 bases). Trimming removed 1 base from V and 3 bases from J, with 9 bases in between. This CDR3 is 15 amino acids long. The germline V gene has CDR1 SGHVS and CDR2 FQNEAQ. CDR3 residues: CASSLGGGPNEKLFF. In nucleotides, the CDR3 is TGTGCCAGCAGCTTAGGGGGGGGTCCTAATGAAAAACTGTTTTTT.

The genes are TRBV2 and TRBJ1-1; no clear D gene. Germline values: CDR1 SNHLY, CDR2 FYNNEI. V was shortened by 1 base and J by 1 base, with 7 bases between the two germline ends. This CDR3 spans 14 amino acids. CDR3 residues: CASSEGIPNTEAFF. The CDR3 DNA follows: TGTGCCAGCAGTGAAGGTATCCCGAACACTGAAGCTTTCTTT.

J is TRBJ1-2 and V is TRBV29-1, with 8 nucleotides matching TRBD1. Germline CDR1 SQVTM, CDR2 ANQGSEA. After removal of 6 bases from V and 0 bases from J, the junction contained 6 bases not matched to a gene. The CDR3 has 14 residues. The CDR3 DNA reads TGCAGCGTGGGGTCGACAGGGGCTAACTATGGCTACACCTTC. As protein: CSVGSTGANYGYTF.

The rearrangement links TRBV30 to TRBJ1-1; D might be TRBD1 (6 bases). The CDR3 is 13 amino acids. CDR1 GTSNPN and CDR2 SVGIG come from the germline V gene (reference sequence). Trimming left V 6 bases short and J 2 bases short, with 13 bases between. CDR3 DNA: TGTGCCTGCAGCAGGGGAGGAAACACTGAAGCTTTCTTT. It translates to CACSRGGNTEAFF.

Note on this clone: Distinct nucleotide sequences in the sample also encode this CDR3. The chain recombines TRBV6-1 with TRBJ2-7; D possibly matches TRBD1 or TRBD2 (5 bases each). Germline V CDR1 and CDR2: MNHNS, SASEGT. V dropped 11 bases and J dropped 1 base, with 12 bases sitting between them. The length of the CDR3 is 12 residues. The CDR3 region is CASRGDSYEQYF. For the CDR3, the DNA is TGTGCCTCCCGAGGGGATTCCTACGAGCAGTACTTC.